The entry that follows covers one T cell receptor beta chain sequence. The entry originates in a study of T cells in Graves' hyperthyroidism and ophthalmopathy. Overall study: Upon initial diagnosis and before any treatment, peripheral blood was collected.

The CDR3 length is 11 residues. V was cut by 8 bases and J by 6 bases, with 11 bases left in between. From germline, CDR1 is MGHDK and CDR2 SYGVNS. The diagnostic basis comprised clinical symptoms, serum thyroxine and TRAb, thyroid ultrasound and orbital computed tomography. RNA transcripts were the template for amplifying TCR beta CDR3 regions. TCR CDR3 underwent first-round RT-PCR with the HTBI primer set. Each CDR3 protein gets one entry after TCRdb re-called the multiplex PCR reads with MiXCR. The sample records roughly 840,000 distinct CDR3 sequences, approximately 40% being singletons. This TCR was recovered from a man between 18 and 29 years old with Graves' hyperthyroidism. The specimen was blood. The V and J genes are TRBV25-1 and TRBJ2-7, with a weak D call TRBD2 (5 bases). CDR3: CASGLLGEQYF. In DNA form, the CDR3 reads TGTGCCAGCGGACTCTTAGGCGAGCAGTACTTC.